The rows below give T cell receptor beta chains drawn from one sample of a study of T cells after yellow fever vaccination. TCRdb used MiXCR to reprocess the 5' RACE reads, holding one entry per CDR3 protein. The sample has approximately 250,000 distinct CDR3 sequences, approximately 6.7% seen once. The sequencing used CD4+ T cells sorted from PBMCs, collected on the day of the yellow fever booster vaccination. These TCRs come from a man in his thirties or forties who received the YFV17D yellow fever vaccine. The CDR3 runs from the conserved cysteine through the conserved F or W. Each record gives: clone size, D gene, J gene, V gene, CDR3 protein, CDR3 DNA. The D gene is left open where the match is weak. Size tells how often a clone was seen (once, few, many) or the class of an expanded clone, and some rows leave it out.

size: few
D: -
J: TRBJ2-7
V: TRBV20-1
CDR3: CSARDEGGLLEQYF
DNA: TGCAGTGCTAGAGATGAGGGGGGCCTGCTCGAGCAGTACTTC

size: few
D: -
J: TRBJ2-5
V: TRBV20-1
CDR3: CSARDSQRPQETQYF
DNA: TGCAGTGCTAGAGATTCCCAGCGGCCCCAAGAGACCCAGTACTTC

size: many
D: -
J: TRBJ2-3
V: TRBV7-2
CDR3: CASSSSGGDTQYF
DNA: TGTGCCAGCAGCTCCTCAGGGGGGGATACGCAGTATTTT

size: many
D: TRBD1
J: TRBJ2-2
V: TRBV20-1
CDR3: CSASRDRTTGELFF
DNA: TGCAGTGCCAGCAGGGACAGGACTACCGGGGAGCTGTTTTTT

size: many
D: -
J: TRBJ1-2
V: TRBV29-1
CDR3: CSVYWGGYTF
DNA: TGCAGCGTTTACTGGGGTGGCTACACCTTC

size: -
D: -
J: TRBJ1-3
V: TRBV10-3
CDR3: CAIRPNSGNTIYF
DNA: TGTGCCATCCGGCCGAACTCTGGAAACACCATATATTTT

size: few
D: -
J: TRBJ2-1
V: TRBV12-3/TRBV12-4
CDR3: CASSLMGPETGLEQFF
DNA: TGTGCCAGCAGTTTGATGGGACCCGAGACTGGTCTAGAGCAGTTCTTC

size: -
D: TRBD2
J: TRBJ2-3
V: TRBV20-1
CDR3: CSARGLIESTDTQYF
DNA: TGCAGTGCTAGGGGACTAATAGAAAGCACAGATACGCAGTATTTT

size: few
D: -
J: TRBJ2-1
V: TRBV18
CDR3: CASSPPESWTNEQFF
DNA: TGTGCCAGCTCACCACCGGAGAGTTGGACCAATGAGCAGTTCTTC

size: many
D: -
J: TRBJ2-5
V: TRBV20-1
CDR3: CSAGPSAGSKETQYF
DNA: TGCAGTGCTGGGCCATCCGCGGGTTCGAAAGAGACCCAGTACTTC

size: few
D: -
J: TRBJ2-5
V: TRBV7-2
CDR3: CASSLQDRLETQYF
DNA: TGTGCCAGCAGCTTACAGGATCGGTTGGAGACCCAGTACTTC

size: many
D: -
J: TRBJ2-1
V: TRBV7-2
CDR3: CASSLKQAGNEQFF
DNA: TGTGCCAGCAGCTTAAAACAGGCGGGCAATGAGCAGTTCTTC

size: -
D: TRBD2
J: TRBJ2-7
V: TRBV10-2
CDR3: CASSERAGGLAEQYF
DNA: TGCGCCAGCAGTGAACGAGCGGGAGGGCTGGCCGAGCAGTACTTC

size: many
D: -
J: TRBJ2-1
V: TRBV20-1
CDR3: CSARPGANEQFF
DNA: TGCAGTGCTAGACCGGGGGCGAATGAGCAGTTCTTC

size: few
D: -
J: TRBJ2-1
V: TRBV4-3
CDR3: CASSQGLRSGPTDNEQFF
DNA: TGCGCCAGCAGCCAGGGGTTGAGAAGCGGGCCGACGGACAATGAGCAGTTCTTC